The 31 T cell receptor beta chains below were found in one sample sequenced in a study of OX40 agonist ivuxolimab in advanced cancers. The library was generated by the immunoSEQ multiplex PCR assay. Imported from immuneACCESS, the table was reduced by TCRdb to in-frame sequences with V and J called. These copies leave out some clones; in studies compared against another copy, an unresolved V gene accounts for under half, and the cause of the remainder is not known. The sample contains some 77,000 clones, around 83% of them found a single time. The top ten hold around 2% of the sample. Sequenced here: CD4+ or CD8+ T cells sorted from blood, sampled in a trial of the OX40 agonist ivuxolimab. These receptor sequences come from an adult with an advanced solid tumor such as melanoma, head and neck, liver or kidney cancer.

This rearrangement joins TRBV5-8 to TRBJ2-7; 8 positions agree with TRBD1. The germline V gene encodes CDR1 SGHTS and CDR2 YDEGEE. The CDR3 extends over 13 amino acids. V gave up 4 bases and J gave up 2 bases; unmatched junction bases: 2. CDR3 coding DNA: TGTGCCAGCAGCCGGGGACAGGCCTACGAGCAGTACTTC. It codes for CASSRGQAYEQYF.

V usage is TRBV5-1 and J usage is TRBJ2-1; D possibly matches TRBD1 or TRBD2 (5 bases each). The germline V gene encodes CDR1 SGHRS and CDR2 YFSETQ. The CDR3 is made up of 16 amino acids. Trimming pared 4 bases from V and 0 bases from J, leaving 14 bases between. The CDR3 bases are TGCGCCAGCAGCGGCAGGGAGAAGAGCTCCTACAATGAGCAGTTCTTC. Encoded protein: CASSGREKSSYNEQFF.

V and J are TRBV19 and TRBJ2-5; 8 bases align to TRBD2. The CDR3 runs to 16 residues. Germline CDR1 and CDR2: LNHDA and SQIVND (reference sequence). V lost 3 bases to trimming and J lost 6 bases; unmatched junction nucleotides: 12. The CDR3 region has the DNA TGTGCCAGTAGTATGGTGGTAGCGGGACTTGGAAAGACCCAGTACTTC. It encodes CASSMVVAGLGKTQYF.

The CDR3: CASSSYLGDSGANVLTF. The CDR3 DNA sequence: TGCGCCAGCAGCTCGTATTTGGGTGACTCTGGGGCCAACGTCCTGACTTTC. The rearrangement links TRBV5-1 to TRBJ2-6; D gene uncertain. Trimming pared 3 bases from V and 0 bases from J, leaving 13 bases between. The germline V gene has CDR1 SGHRS and CDR2 YFSETQ. The CDR3 has 17 amino acids.

On this clone: Within the sample, other DNA sequences also encode this same CDR3. As DNA, the CDR3 is TGTGCCTGGAGCGAGGGAAAAGTCACAGATACGCAGTATTTT. Amino acids: CAWSEGKVTDTQYF. V is TRBV30 and J is TRBJ2-3, with D perhaps TRBD2 (5 bases). The CDR3 runs 14 residues. Trimming shortened V by 3 bases and J by 2 bases, and 12 bases separated the two germline ends. Germline V gives CDR1 GTSNPN, CDR2 SVGIG (reference sequence).

In its sample, this clone was seen once. This CDR3 is also generated by other DNA sequences in the sample. The chain carries TRBV30 and TRBJ1-5; D uncertain. Trimming removed 0 bases from V and 3 bases from J, with 12 bases in between. The CDR3 is 15 residues long. The germline gives CDR1 GTSNPN, CDR2 SVGIG (reference sequence). CDR3 in amino acids: CAWSVRTGSNQPQHF. In DNA, the CDR3 is TGTGCCTGGAGTGTCCGGACGGGCTCCAATCAGCCCCAGCATTTT. Together with reference TRBV30 and TRBJ1-5, the CDR3 gives the full variable domain: SQTIHQWPATLVQPVGSPLSLECTVEGTSNPNLYWYRQAAGRGLQLLFYSVGIGQISSEVPQNLSASRPQDRQFILSSKKLLLSDSGFYLCAWSVRTGSNQPQHFGDGTRLSIL.

This clone was seen once. The chain has TRBV6-1 and TRBJ2-3; tentative D call: TRBD1 (5 bases). V was shortened by 1 base and J by 8 bases, with 13 bases between the two germline ends. CDR3 length: 14 residues. Germline CDR1 reads MNHNS; CDR2 reads SASEGT. This CDR3 is CASSEVRVGVTQYF. For the CDR3, the DNA is TGTGCCAGCAGTGAAGTCAGGGTCGGTGTTACGCAGTATTTT.

The rearrangement joins TRBV7-7 to TRBJ2-5; TRBD1 agrees at 9 bases. This CDR3 contains 14 residues. Germline CDR1 reads SSHAT; CDR2 reads FNYEAQ (reference sequence). V lost 3 bases, J lost 5 bases, and 4 bases stayed unmatched. CDR3 sequence (DNA): TGTGCCAGCAGCTTTGGACAGGGGAGGGAGACCCAGTACTTC. Translated, it gives CASSFGQGRETQYF.

The rearrangement joins TRBV30 to TRBJ1-1, with 7 bases matching TRBD1. Germline CDR1 and CDR2: GTSNPN and SVGIG (reference sequence). After removal of 1 base from V and 5 bases from J, the junction contained 7 bases not matched to a gene. The CDR3 consists of 14 residues. The CDR3 is CAWSAPGQWTEAFF. The DNA for the CDR3 is TGTGCCTGGAGTGCCCCGGGACAGTGGACTGAAGCTTTCTTT. Complete variable domain (other parts from reference TRBV30 and TRBJ1-1): SQTIHQWPATLVQPVGSPLSLECTVEGTSNPNLYWYRQAAGRGLQLLFYSVGIGQISSEVPQNLSASRPQDRQFILSSKKLLLSDSGFYLCAWSAPGQWTEAFFGQGTRLTVV.

V is TRBV4-3 and J is TRBJ2-1; D might be TRBD1 or TRBD2, each matching 5 bases. The V gene lost 5 bases and the J gene lost 4 bases, with 18 bases spanning the gap. Looked up from germline, CDR1 is LGHNA and CDR2 is YSLEER. The CDR3 loop spans 16 amino acids. DNA for the CDR3: TGCGCCAGCAGCTACCGAGTCCAGAGGGGTTACAATGAGCAGTTCTTC. It translates to CASSYRVQRGYNEQFF.

V usage is TRBV19 and J usage is TRBJ2-1, with TRBD2 identical over 10 bases. The CDR3 loop spans 15 amino acids. The ends lost 10 bases at V and 8 bases at J; junction bases unmatched: 14. Germline V gives CDR1 LNHDA, CDR2 SQIVND (reference sequence). The DNA for the CDR3 is TGTGCCACGACCTGGAGGGCTAGCGGGGGAGATGAGCAGTTCTTC. Encoded protein: CATTWRASGGDEQFF.

The V call is TRBV9, the J call TRBJ2-5; 10 nucleotides align to TRBD1. The CDR3 sequence is 15 residues long. CDR1 and CDR2 from the germline V gene are SGDLS and YYNGEE. The V segment lost 4 bases and the J segment 5 bases; nucleotides outside the gene matches: 8. CDR3 residues: CASSLTGGSAETQYF. The CDR3 DNA reads as TGTGCCAGCAGCTTGACAGGGGGCTCGGCGGAGACCCAGTACTTC.

The rearrangement joins TRBV5-1 to TRBJ1-3, with D hard to call. Germline V CDR1 and CDR2: SGHRS, YFSETQ. V was clipped by 2 bases and J by 0 bases, with 9 bases between them. CDR3 size: 15 residues. The CDR3 coding sequence is TGCGCCAGCAGCTTTGATGGGATCTCTGGAAACACCATATATTTT. This translates into CASSFDGISGNTIYF.

This chain connects TRBV15 to TRBJ2-2; 7 bases fit TRBD2. V shed 4 bases and J 7 bases; nucleotides not matched to a gene: 6. CDR3 length equals 14 residues. The germline V gene has CDR1 LNHNV and CDR2 YYDKDF (reference sequence). CDR3 sequence: CATSKREEVGELFF. The CDR3 DNA follows: TGTGCCACCAGCAAACGGGAGGAGGTCGGGGAGCTGTTTTTT. The variable domain in full, with the rest retrieved from reference TRBV15 and TRBJ2-2, is DAMVIQNPRYQVTQFGKPVTLSCSQTLNHNVMYWYQQKSSQAPKLLFHYYDKDFNNEADTPDNFQSRRPNTSFCFLDIRSPGLGDTAMYLCATSKREEVGELFFGEGSRLTVL.

The chain combines TRBV6-5 with TRBJ2-1; D gene unclear. CDR3 size: 15 residues. The germline CDR1 and CDR2 sequences are MNHEY and SVGAGI. V was cut by 2 bases and J by 9 bases, with 17 bases left in between. CDR3: CASSYDLALISEQFF. The CDR3 nucleotides read TGTGCCAGCAGTTACGACCTCGCTCTTATAAGTGAGCAGTTCTTC.

The rearrangement joins TRBV6-5 to TRBJ2-2; D gene unclear. Looked up from germline, CDR1 is MNHEY and CDR2 is SVGAGI. The CDR3 covers 16 residues. The V and J ends lost 0 bases and 4 bases respectively, with 12 bases between them. The chain's CDR3 is CASSYSLLLSTGELFF. As DNA, the CDR3 is TGTGCCAGCAGTTACTCTCTGTTGCTATCCACCGGGGAGCTGTTTTTT.

CDR3 region: CASSGPGQAVGYEQYF. The DNA for the CDR3 is TGTGCCAGCAGCGGCCCGGGACAGGCGGTGGGATACGAGCAGTACTTC. The rearrangement joins TRBV7-8 to TRBJ2-7, with 8 bases aligning to TRBD1. CDR3 length: 16 residues. The germline V gene encodes CDR1 SGHVS and CDR2 FQNEAQ. The V gene end was trimmed by 5 bases and the J gene end by 4 bases; junction bases not matched to a gene: 13.

The chain links TRBV6-6 to TRBJ2-1; 7 nucleotides agree with TRBD2. Germline V gene lookup returns CDR1 MNHNY and CDR2 SVGAGI (reference sequence). J was trimmed by 1 base and V by 6 bases; bases with no gene match: 6. The CDR3 spans 15 residues. For the CDR3, the DNA is TGTGCCAGCAGGCCCACGGGGGGATCCTACAATGAGCAGTTCTTC. Protein: CASRPTGGSYNEQFF.

The chain is built from TRBV11-2 and TRBJ2-7; D possibly corresponds to TRBD2 (5 bases). The CDR3 is 15 residues long. CDR1 is SGHAT and CDR2 is FQNNGV in the germline V gene. Between the trimmed V and J ends, which lost 7 bases and 1 base, there was a span of 17 bases. CDR3 in amino acids: CASTPNTGISYEQYF. CDR3 coding DNA: TGTGCCAGCACCCCCAACACGGGGATTTCCTACGAGCAGTACTTC.

The chain carries TRBV30 and TRBJ1-1, with a weak D call TRBD1 (6 bases). CDR3 length: 15 residues. V dropped 5 bases and J dropped 2 bases, with 18 bases sitting between them. Looked up from germline, CDR1 is GTSNPN and CDR2 is SVGIG (reference sequence). This CDR3 is CAWALRDIRNTEAFF. The CDR3 DNA reads as TGTGCCTGGGCCCTCCGGGACATCAGAAACACTGAAGCTTTCTTT.

The CDR3 loop is CASSPQQERSLHF. CDR3 nucleotides: TGTGCCAGCAGCCCCCAACAGGAGCGGTCCCTCCACTTT. V gene TRBV5-4 combines with J gene TRBJ1-6, with a tentative D call TRBD1 (5 bases). Trimming took 4 bases from V and 14 from J, leaving 16 bases between them. The CDR3 contains 13 residues. Germline CDR1 is SGHNT and CDR2 is YYREEE (reference sequence).

V usage is TRBV6-5 and J usage is TRBJ2-7; D may match TRBD1 or TRBD2 (5 bases each). Germline V gives CDR1 MNHEY, CDR2 SVGAGI. V lost 2 bases and J 3 bases, leaving 11 bases between the germline ends. The CDR3 spans 14 residues. CDR3 sequence reads: CASSYGGNVYEQYF. The CDR3 nucleotides read TGTGCCAGCAGTTACGGGGGAAACGTCTACGAGCAGTACTTC.

This clone was detected a few times. This chain joins TRBV2 and TRBJ2-7; D might be TRBD2 (5 bases). Germline CDR1 and CDR2: SNHLY and FYNNEI. CDR3 length: 12 residues. V dropped 4 bases and J dropped 5 bases, with 9 bases sitting between them. CDR3 sequence reads: CASSVDGNEQYF. The DNA for the CDR3 is TGTGCCAGCAGTGTCGACGGGAACGAGCAGTACTTC.

This chain links TRBV10-3 with TRBJ1-5; possibly TRBD1 for D (6 bases). Deletions cut 4 bases from V and 5 bases from J, with 12 bases between. The CDR3 extends over 14 amino acids. Looked up from germline, CDR1 is ENHRY and CDR2 is SYGVKD. For the CDR3, the DNA is TGTGCCATCAGTGCGGGGGCCGGGGATCAGCCCCAGCATTTT. Translating gives CAISAGAGDQPQHF.

The DNA for the CDR3 is TGTGCCTGGAGTGCAGGGGTCGGAAACACCATATATTTT. The encoded protein is CAWSAGVGNTIYF. The chain is built from TRBV30 and TRBJ1-3; D possibly corresponds to TRBD1 (6 bases). Germline CDR1 reads GTSNPN; CDR2 reads SVGIG (reference sequence). With 1 base removed from V and 4 bases from J, the gap between germline ends came to 8 bases. CDR3 length: 13 amino acids.

The rearrangement links TRBV5-1 to TRBJ2-7; D might be TRBD1 (5 bases). V was shortened by 1 base and J by 2 bases, with 10 bases between the two germline ends. Germline-derived CDR1 and CDR2 are SGHRS and YFSETQ. The CDR3 consists of 14 residues. CDR3 sequence (DNA): TGCGCCAGCAGCTTGAGAACAGGCCCCTACGAGCAGTACTTC. Encoded protein: CASSLRTGPYEQYF.

The V gene is TRBV27, the J gene TRBJ2-7; 11 bases fit TRBD1. Germline CDR1 and CDR2: MNHEY and SMNVEV (reference sequence). V was clipped by 6 bases and J by 7 bases; unmatched bases: 8. This CDR3 region has 14 residues. The DNA of the CDR3 is TGTGCCAGCAGGCGCGGACAGGGGGCAAGGGAGCAGTACTTC. Protein sequence: CASRRGQGAREQYF.

The chain joins TRBV19 to TRBJ2-7; 9 bases are a match to TRBD1. The length of the CDR3 is 15 residues. After removal of 9 bases from V and 5 bases from J, the junction contained 14 bases not matched to a gene. Germline loops: CDR1 LNHDA, CDR2 SQIVND (reference sequence). CDR3 amino acids: CARTILRDRDDEQYF. The DNA of the CDR3 is TGTGCCAGAACAATACTCCGGGACAGGGACGACGAGCAGTACTTC. Variable domain in full (rest from reference TRBV19 and TRBJ2-7): DGGITQSPKYLFRKEGQNVTLSCEQNLNHDAMYWYRQDPGQGLRLIYYSQIVNDFQKGDIAEGYSVSREKKESFPLTVTSAQKNPTAFYLCARTILRDRDDEQYFGPGTRLTVT.

J is TRBJ2-3 and V is TRBV5-8; TRBD2 might be the D (5 bases). Trimming removed 4 bases from V and 7 bases from J, with 13 bases in between. The CDR3 consists of 13 residues. Germline-derived CDR1 and CDR2 are SGHTS and YDEGEE. Written as DNA, the CDR3 is TGTGCCAGCAGCCGCGGACTGACAAATACGCAGTATTTT. This translates into CASSRGLTNTQYF.

V is TRBV5-1 and J is TRBJ2-1; no firm D call. V gave up 3 bases and J gave up 8 bases, with 12 bases separating them. Germline CDR1 is SGHRS and CDR2 is YFSETQ. The CDR3 spans 13 residues. CDR3 in amino acids: CASSWDSLDEQFF. DNA of the CDR3: TGCGCCAGCAGCTGGGATAGCCTGGATGAGCAGTTCTTC.

CDR3 residues: CASSSAGPSSEQYF. CDR3 bases: TGTGCCAGCAGCTCCGCGGGGCCCAGCAGCGAGCAGTACTTC. V is TRBV7-3 and J is TRBJ2-7; weak D call: TRBD2 (6 bases). Germline assignment: CDR1 SGHTA and CDR2 FQGTGA. This CDR3 has 14 residues. Trimming stripped 4 bases from V and 6 bases from J, with 16 bases between. Supplemented by reference TRBV7-3 and TRBJ2-7, the full variable domain reads GAGVSQTPSNKVTEKGKYVELRCDPISGHTALYWYRQSLGQGPEFLIYFQGTGAADDSGLPNDRFFAVRPEGSVSTLKIQRTERGDSAVYLCASSSAGPSSEQYFGPGTRLTVT.